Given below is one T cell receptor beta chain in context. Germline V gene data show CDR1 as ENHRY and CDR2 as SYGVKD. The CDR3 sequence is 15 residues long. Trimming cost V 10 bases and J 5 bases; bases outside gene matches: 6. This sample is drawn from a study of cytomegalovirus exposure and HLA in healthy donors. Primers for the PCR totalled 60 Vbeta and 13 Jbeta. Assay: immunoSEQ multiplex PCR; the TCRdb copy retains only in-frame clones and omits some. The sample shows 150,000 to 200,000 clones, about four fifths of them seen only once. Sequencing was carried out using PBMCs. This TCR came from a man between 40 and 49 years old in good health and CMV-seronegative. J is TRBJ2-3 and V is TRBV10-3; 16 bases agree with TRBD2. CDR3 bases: TGTGCCACCGGGACTAGCGGGGGGGCCCAAGATACGCAGTATTTT. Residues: CATGTSGGAQDTQYF.